This TCR beta chain is from a study of blood T cell repertoires in COVID-19. In the study overall: Acute-phase and convalescent COVID-19 samples originated in the United States, Italy and Spain.

The CDR3 contains 13 residues. The V segment lost 3 bases and the J segment 8 bases; nucleotides outside the gene matches: 5. CDR1 and CDR2 from the germline V gene are KGHDR and SFDVKD. Measured with immunoSEQ multiplex PCR; TCRdb has only the in-frame clones, and not every one. This table has roughly 430,000 clones, around 90% appearing once. The sequenced sample was PBMCs or T cells enriched from blood (not recorded which). This TCR was recovered from a woman aged 40 to 50 with acute COVID-19. The chain uses TRBV24-1 and TRBJ1-2; 7 bases match TRBD1. The CDR3 loop is CATSDPQGNGYTF. The CDR3, as DNA: TGTGCCACCAGTGATCCACAGGGGAACGGCTACACCTTC.